The present T cell receptor (beta chain) was sequenced within a study of blood T cell repertoires in COVID-19 (dated by TCRdb to the early 2020s). For the wider study: Samples covering the acute and convalescent phases of COVID-19 were provided by collaborators in the United States, Italy and Spain. Deeply sampled blood TCRbeta repertoires from subjects exposed to, actively infected with, or recovered from COVID-19 were included in the dataset. The repertoires were made available in a free public database intended to serve as a resource for research on the immune response to SARS-CoV-2. Samples were obtained from the ongoing ImmuneRACE study (first 160 participants) and from 1,000 to 1,500 subjects provided by 6 global collaborators. A de-identified subject ID, COVID-19 status, age in years and sex were almost always included in the sample metadata. The prospective study material was composed of cDNA or gDNA derived from T cells, B-cell-depleted T cells, or PBMCs. Where available, HLA class I and class II types were obtained from metadata supplied by the sample provider rather than from assay-based typing. The paper's findings and limits, for the study overall: The amount of clinical and demographic metadata varied by source and participant and was provided uncurated.

The collaborating institutions used their own protocols to collect whole blood in K2EDTA tubes. For TCRbeta analysis, collaborators shipped samples in one of three forms: frozen whole blood, isolated PBMCs, or DNA extracted from either of those sample types. Trimming takes 3 bases off V and 6 bases off J; junction bases not matched to a gene: 7. CDR3 length: 14 amino acids, cysteine to phenylalanine. The read is trimmed to its CDR3 DNA, 42 bases read in frame from base 1. CDR1 MNHEY and CDR2 SMNVEV are derived from the germline V gene (reference sequence). TCRbeta CDR3 regions were amplified from genomic DNA by means of the immunoSEQ Assay, a bias-controlled multiplex PCR. In the authors' own workflow: Nucleated cell counts per sample were estimated from amplification of reference gene primers within the assay. Sequence reads were collapsed and filtered to measure the absolute abundance of every unique TCRbeta CDR3 rearrangement. Productive Simpson clonality was computed per sample as the square root of Simpson's diversity index over productive rearrangements. This is the immuneACCESS table as TCRdb keeps it, with only in-frame sequences that have V and J called. A part of the clones is gone; compared with another copy, unresolved V genes explain less than half, and the rest is unexplained. Clonal size and the V and J genes are those of that table, whereas D and trimming came from the DNA. Counted in this sample were about 160,000 clones; roughly 80% of them appeared once. In total, the top ten clones hold roughly 2% of the sample.

There are a few counts of this clone. Its recognized antigen is unknown. Base-call qualities are not available, and no considerably larger clone is one nucleotide away. This clonotype was sampled from a man between 65 and 79 years old with acute or convalescent COVID-19. The rearrangement combines TRBV27 with TRBJ2-7; 8 bases in between match TRBD1. The sample taken for sequencing was peripheral blood. The nucleotide sequence is TGTGCCAGCAGTTTGCGGACAGGGATAAGCGAGCAGTACTTC. This sequence encodes CASSLRTGISEQYF.